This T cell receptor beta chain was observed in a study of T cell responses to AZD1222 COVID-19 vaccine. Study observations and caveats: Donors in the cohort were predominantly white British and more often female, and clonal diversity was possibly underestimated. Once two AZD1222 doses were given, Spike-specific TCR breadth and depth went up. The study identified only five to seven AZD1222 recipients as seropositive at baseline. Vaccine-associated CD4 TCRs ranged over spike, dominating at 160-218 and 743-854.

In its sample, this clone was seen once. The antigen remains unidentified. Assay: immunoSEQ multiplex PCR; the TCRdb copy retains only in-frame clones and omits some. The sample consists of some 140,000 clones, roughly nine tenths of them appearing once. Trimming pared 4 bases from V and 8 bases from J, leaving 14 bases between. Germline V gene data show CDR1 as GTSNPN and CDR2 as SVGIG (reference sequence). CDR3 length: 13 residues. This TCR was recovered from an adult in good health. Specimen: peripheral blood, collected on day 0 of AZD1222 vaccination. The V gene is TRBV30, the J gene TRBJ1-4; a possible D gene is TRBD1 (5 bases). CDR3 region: CAWNPGAKEKLFF. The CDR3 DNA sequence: TGTGCCTGGAATCCCGGGGCGAAGGAAAAACTGTTTTTT.